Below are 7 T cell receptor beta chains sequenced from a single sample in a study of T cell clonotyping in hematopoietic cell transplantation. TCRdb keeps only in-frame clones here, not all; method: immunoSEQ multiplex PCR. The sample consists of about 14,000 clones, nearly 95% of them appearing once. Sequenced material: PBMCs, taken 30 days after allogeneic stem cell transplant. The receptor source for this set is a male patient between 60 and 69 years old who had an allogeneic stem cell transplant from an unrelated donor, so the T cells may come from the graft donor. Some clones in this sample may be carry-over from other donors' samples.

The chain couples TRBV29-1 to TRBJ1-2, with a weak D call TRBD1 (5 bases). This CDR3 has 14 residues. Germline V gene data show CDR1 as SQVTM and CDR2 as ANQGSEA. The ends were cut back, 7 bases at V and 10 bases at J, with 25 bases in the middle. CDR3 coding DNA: TGCAGCGCTACTGTTTCCGGGACCCTGAGAGACTACACCTTC. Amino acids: CSATVSGTLRDYTF.

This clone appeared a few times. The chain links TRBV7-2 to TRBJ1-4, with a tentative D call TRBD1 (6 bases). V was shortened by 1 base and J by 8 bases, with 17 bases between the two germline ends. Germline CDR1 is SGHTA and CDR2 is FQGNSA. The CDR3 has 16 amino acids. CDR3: CASSLGYRAEHEKLFF. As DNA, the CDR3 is TGTGCCAGCAGCTTAGGGTACAGGGCGGAACACGAAAAACTGTTTTTT.

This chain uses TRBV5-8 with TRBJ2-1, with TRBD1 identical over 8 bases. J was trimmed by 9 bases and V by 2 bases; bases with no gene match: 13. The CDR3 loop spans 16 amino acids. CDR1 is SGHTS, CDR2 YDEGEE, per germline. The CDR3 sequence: CASSFYRGRGQGEQFF. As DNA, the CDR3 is TGTGCCAGCAGCTTCTACAGGGGCAGGGGGCAGGGTGAGCAGTTCTTC.

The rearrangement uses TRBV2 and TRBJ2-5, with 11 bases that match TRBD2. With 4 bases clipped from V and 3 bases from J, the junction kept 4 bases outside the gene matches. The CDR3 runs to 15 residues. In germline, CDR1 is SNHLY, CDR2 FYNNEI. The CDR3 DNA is TGTGCCAGCAGTGGTCCTAGCGGGGGGAAAGAGACCCAGTACTTC. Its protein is CASSGPSGGKETQYF.

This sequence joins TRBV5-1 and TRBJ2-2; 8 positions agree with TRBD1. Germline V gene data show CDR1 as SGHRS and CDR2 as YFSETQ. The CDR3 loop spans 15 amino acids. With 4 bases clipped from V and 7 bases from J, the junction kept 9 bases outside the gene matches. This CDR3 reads CASSVGAGGGGELFF. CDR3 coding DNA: TGCGCCAGCAGCGTGGGAGCAGGGGGCGGCGGGGAGCTGTTTTTT.

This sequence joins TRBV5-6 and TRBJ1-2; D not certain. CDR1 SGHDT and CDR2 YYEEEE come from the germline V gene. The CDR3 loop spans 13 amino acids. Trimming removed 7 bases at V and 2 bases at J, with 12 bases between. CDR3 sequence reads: CASELGRNYGYTF. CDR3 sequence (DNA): TGTGCCAGCGAATTAGGACGAAACTATGGCTACACCTTC.

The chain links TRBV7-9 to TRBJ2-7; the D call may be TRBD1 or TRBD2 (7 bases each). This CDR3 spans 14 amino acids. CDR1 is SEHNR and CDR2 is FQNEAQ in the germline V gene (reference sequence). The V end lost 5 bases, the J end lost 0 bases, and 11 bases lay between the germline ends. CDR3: CASSQGGVSYEQYF. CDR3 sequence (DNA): TGTGCCAGCAGCCAGGGGGGGGTCTCCTACGAGCAGTACTTC.